These 10 T cell receptor beta chains came from one sample sequenced in a study of cytomegalovirus exposure and HLA in healthy donors. PCR amplification relied on 60 Vbeta primers (plus 13 Jbeta primers). Some clones are missing from TCRdb's copy, which holds only in-frame ones; the method was immunoSEQ multiplex PCR. The repertoire holds around 220,000 clones, with 60% to 80% as singletons. Sequencing used PBMCs. These receptors came from a man younger than 35 in good health and CMV-seronegative.

This clone was counted only a few times. This chain connects TRBV6-1 to TRBJ2-7, with 8 bases that match TRBD1. The J segment lost 4 bases and the V segment lost 3 bases, leaving 2 bases of the junction unmatched. From germline, CDR1 is MNHNS and CDR2 SASEGT. The CDR3 spans 13 residues. The CDR3 nucleotides read TGTGCCAGCAGTGAGGGACAGGCTTACGAGCAGTACTTC. Translation gives CASSEGQAYEQYF.

This clone has a handful of counts. The chain recombines TRBV4-3 with TRBJ2-1, with a tentative D call TRBD2 (6 bases). This CDR3 has 15 residues. CDR1 is LGHNA, CDR2 YSLEER, per germline. With 2 bases removed from V and 7 bases from J, the gap between germline ends came to 15 bases. CDR3: CASSQLKGLPNEQFF. Here the CDR3 DNA reads TGCGCCAGCAGCCAACTCAAGGGACTTCCGAATGAGCAGTTCTTC.

The chain links TRBV18 to TRBJ1-3; TRBD1 might be the D (6 bases). V was pared by 5 bases and J by 2 bases, with 16 bases between. CDR3 length: 16 amino acids. Germline CDR1 and CDR2: KGHSH and LQKENI. The CDR3 sequence is CASSSLGGQAGNTIYF. The CDR3 DNA reads as TGTGCCAGCTCATCCTTGGGGGGGCAGGCTGGAAACACCATATATTTT.

This clone was observed a few times. The rearrangement uses TRBV4-3 and TRBJ2-1; the match to TRBD2 covers 8 bases. After removal of 0 bases from V and 4 bases from J, the junction contained 20 bases not matched to a gene. CDR3 length equals 21 residues. In germline, CDR1 is LGHNA, CDR2 YSLEER. CDR3 in DNA: TGCGCCAGCAGCCAAGAGTGGGGCAGCGGGGGAGCCCCCTCGAAATACAATGAGCAGTTCTTC. It encodes CASSQEWGSGGAPSKYNEQFF.

This chain uses TRBV7-8 with TRBJ1-1; tentative D call: TRBD1 (6 bases). Trimming removed 8 bases at V and 6 bases at J, with 16 bases between. This CDR3 spans 13 amino acids. In germline, CDR1 is SGHVS, CDR2 FQNEAQ. CDR3 sequence (DNA): TGTGCCAGCTATAGGGGGGGTACAGCTGAAGCTTTCTTT. It codes for CASYRGGTAEAFF.

Concerning this clone: The junction shows a germline mismatch at one end, possibly a read error. The chain combines TRBV7-7 with TRBJ2-5; 10 positions match TRBD2. The CDR3 is 15 amino acids. CDR1 and CDR2 from the germline V gene are SSHAT and FNYEAQ (reference sequence). This CDR3 reads CASSSGTSDQETQYF. CDR3 nucleotide sequence: TGTGCTAGCAGCTCAGGGACTAGCGACCAAGAGACCCAGTACTTC.

The chain combines TRBV13 with TRBJ2-3, with TRBD1 matching over 8 bases. The germline V gene encodes CDR1 PRHDT and CDR2 FYEKMQ (reference sequence). J gave up 6 bases and V 7 bases, and 9 bases lay outside the gene matches. The CDR3 sequence is 14 residues long. The CDR3 is CASTEETGVDTQYF. The CDR3 nucleotides are TGTGCCAGCACCGAGGAGACAGGGGTGGATACGCAGTATTTT. Full variable domain (outside the CDR3, taken from reference TRBV13 and TRBJ2-3): AAGVIQSPRHLIKEKRETATLKCYPIPRHDTVYWYQQGPGQDPQFLISFYEKMQSDKGSIPDRFSAQQFSDYHSELNMSSLELGDSALYFCASTEETGVDTQYFGPGTRLTVL.

The chain recombines TRBV9 with TRBJ1-1, with TRBD1 as a possible D gene (5 bases). The germline CDR1 and CDR2 sequences are SGDLS and YYNGEE. V dropped 0 bases and J dropped 6 bases, with 15 bases sitting between them. The CDR3 length is 15 residues. CDR3 sequence: CASSVAGGVAAEAFF. Written as DNA, the CDR3 is TGTGCCAGCAGCGTAGCTGGAGGGGTTGCCGCTGAAGCTTTCTTT. The whole variable domain, remainder taken from reference TRBV9 and TRBJ1-1, is DSGVTQTPKHLITATGQRVTLRCSPRSGDLSVYWYQQSLDQGLQFLIQYYNGEERAKGNILERFSAQQFPDLHSELNLSSLELGDSALYFCASSVAGGVAAEAFFGQGTRLTVV.

The rearrangement uses TRBV6-5 and TRBJ2-7, with 11 bases fitting TRBD1. V was pared by 4 bases and J by 7 bases, with 9 bases of the junction left unmatched. CDR1 is MNHEY, CDR2 SVGAGI, per germline. CDR3 length equals 15 residues. DNA of the CDR3: TGTGCCAGCAGTTTCGCCGGGACAGGGGGGCGAGAGCAGTACTTC. Translating it yields CASSFAGTGGREQYF.

The genes are TRBV4-3 and TRBJ2-3; the D gene is possibly TRBD2 (6 bases). This CDR3 contains 14 residues. Trimming stripped 5 bases from V and 2 bases from J, with 11 bases between. Germline CDR1 is LGHNA and CDR2 is YSLEER. The CDR3 region is CASSMGGDTDTQYF. The CDR3 DNA is TGCGCCAGCAGCATGGGGGGAGACACAGATACGCAGTATTTT.